This T cell receptor beta chain was recovered during a study of beta chain features in type 1 diabetes. TCRB transcripts that were expressed got sequenced, as all of the isolated RNA had been reverse transcribed. Measured with immunoSEQ multiplex PCR; TCRdb has only the in-frame clones, and not every one. The repertoire holds 600,000 or so clones, with 12% as singletons. Overall study findings and caveats: Fewer insertions but more deletions were seen at VDJ junctions in type 1 diabetes patients. Researchers cautioned that cDNA sequencing could over-represent cells with high TCR expression. Shorter TCRB CDR3s, moderately but significantly so, were found in Type 1 diabetes patients in all four CD4+ subsets.

For this clone: The antigen is undetermined.

This receptor was taken from a man aged 25-45 years with type 1 diabetes. The sequenced sample consisted of naive CD4+ T cells from blood.

CDR3 amino acids: CASSLKAAVANEKLFF. In DNA form, the CDR3 reads TGTGCCAGCAGCTTGAAGGCAGCTGTGGCTAATGAAAAACTGTTTTTT. The chain uses TRBV5-4 and TRBJ1-4; D unresolved. This CDR3 is 16 amino acids long. Per the germline V gene, CDR1 is SGHNT and CDR2 is YYREEE (reference sequence). V lost 1 base and J 3 bases, leaving 13 bases between the germline ends.